One sample yielded the 25 T cell receptor beta chains listed below, sequenced in a study of cytomegalovirus exposure and HLA in healthy donors. 60 Vbeta and 13 Jbeta primers were used in PCR. The assay was immunoSEQ multiplex PCR, and TCRdb's table has in-frame clones only and misses some. The sample consists of more than 95,000 clones, around four fifths of them appearing once. Sequenced: PBMCs. All receptors come from a woman in her forties in good health and CMV-seropositive.

The chain recombines TRBV6-5 with TRBJ2-7; TRBD1 agrees at 9 bases. Germline V gives CDR1 MNHEY, CDR2 SVGAGI. The CDR3 totals 13 residues. With 7 bases clipped from V and 2 bases from J, the junction kept 3 bases outside the gene matches. CDR3 sequence: CASTGTGTYEQYF. DNA of the CDR3: TGTGCCAGCACGGGGACAGGGACCTACGAGCAGTACTTC.

The rearrangement joins TRBV5-1 to TRBJ2-7, with TRBD2 as a possible D gene (5 bases). Trimming shortened V by 0 bases and J by 4 bases, and 11 bases separated the two germline ends. Per the germline V gene, CDR1 is SGHRS and CDR2 is YFSETQ. The CDR3 is 14 residues long. In DNA form, the CDR3 reads TGCGCCAGCAGCTTGGAACTTAGCGAGTACGAGCAGTACTTC. Protein product: CASSLELSEYEQYF.

This clone came up a few times. J is TRBJ2-3 and V is TRBV6-1, with 14 bases that match TRBD2. The CDR3 totals 15 residues. Germline CDR1 reads MNHNS; CDR2 reads SASEGT. The V segment lost 6 bases and the J segment 2 bases; nucleotides outside the gene matches: 1. The CDR3 sequence: CASRGLAGDTDTQYF. CDR3 nucleotides: TGTGCCAGCAGGGGACTAGCGGGAGACACAGATACGCAGTATTTT.

This clone occurred a few times. V is TRBV19 and J is TRBJ2-1; 14 bases align to TRBD2. Germline V gene lookup returns CDR1 LNHDA and CDR2 SQIVND (reference sequence). J was trimmed by 9 bases and V by 5 bases; bases with no gene match: 0. The CDR3 extends over 13 amino acids. The CDR3 region is CASSGTSGGEQFF. CDR3 bases: TGTGCCAGTAGTGGGACTAGCGGGGGTGAGCAGTTCTTC.

V and J are TRBV19 and TRBJ1-1; D is ambiguous. CDR1 and CDR2 (germline): LNHDA, SQIVND (reference sequence). Deletions cut 6 bases from V and 4 bases from J, with 15 bases between. This CDR3 comprises 14 residues. This CDR3 is CASRGAGTGTEAFF. In DNA, the CDR3 is TGTGCCAGTAGGGGAGCGGGCACGGGCACTGAAGCTTTCTTT.

The chain uses TRBV28 and TRBJ2-5; 7 positions match TRBD1. TRBJ2-7 explains the end of the DNA better; the J call may be wrong. Looked up from germline, CDR1 is MDHEN and CDR2 is SYDVKM. This CDR3 is built from 16 residues. DNA of the CDR3: TGTGCCAGCAGTTTAATTGCCTTAGGGACAGACTACGAGCAGTACTTC. Encoded protein: CASSLIALGTDYEQYF.

J is TRBJ1-3 and V is TRBV4-1, with no clear D. V was clipped by 0 bases and J by 4 bases, with 7 bases between them. Germline V lookup: CDR1 MGHRA, CDR2 YSYEKL. The CDR3 is made up of 14 amino acids. The CDR3 nucleotides are TGCGCCAGCAGCCAAGATTTGGAGGGAAACACCATATATTTT. It translates to CASSQDLEGNTIYF.

The chain couples TRBV30 to TRBJ1-3; weak D call: TRBD1 (6 bases). Germline loops: CDR1 GTSNPN, CDR2 SVGIG (reference sequence). CDR3 length: 14 amino acids. The germline V and J ends were trimmed by 2 bases and 1 base, with 9 bases remaining between them. DNA of the CDR3: TGTGCCTGGAGTTCAGGGGCATCTGGAAACACCATATATTTT. This codes for CAWSSGASGNTIYF.

This sequence joins TRBV2 and TRBJ2-7; 14 bases map to TRBD2. The germline V gene has CDR1 SNHLY and CDR2 FYNNEI. CDR3 length equals 15 residues. Losses at the gene ends were 6 bases for V and 6 bases for J; bases not matched to a gene: 7. The chain's CDR3 is CASRRPTSGRGEQYF. CDR3 in DNA: TGTGCCAGCAGAAGGCCGACTAGCGGGAGGGGCGAGCAGTACTTC.

The chain uses TRBV9 and TRBJ2-1, with 10 bases that match TRBD1. The CDR3 length is 15 residues. In germline, CDR1 is SGDLS, CDR2 YYNGEE. V lost 2 bases to trimming and J lost 8 bases; unmatched junction nucleotides: 7. This CDR3 is CASSVGTGERYEQFF. Here the CDR3 DNA reads TGTGCCAGCAGCGTCGGGACAGGGGAAAGGTATGAGCAGTTCTTC. Using reference TRBV9 and TRBJ2-1 for the parts outside the CDR3, the full variable domain is DSGVTQTPKHLITATGQRVTLRCSPRSGDLSVYWYQQSLDQGLQFLIQYYNGEERAKGNILERFSAQQFPDLHSELNLSSLELGDSALYFCASSVGTGERYEQFFGPGTRLTVL.

This chain joins TRBV19 and TRBJ2-7, with no clear D. CDR1 LNHDA and CDR2 SQIVND come from the germline V gene (reference sequence). The CDR3 is 15 residues long. V was cut by 3 bases and J by 0 bases, with 12 bases left in between. The chain's CDR3 is CASSISAASSYEQYF. The CDR3 DNA reads TGTGCCAGTAGTATTTCGGCGGCGAGCTCCTACGAGCAGTACTTC.

The chain links TRBV4-3 to TRBJ2-7; D may be TRBD2 (5 bases). The CDR3 spans 14 residues. CDR1 is LGHNA and CDR2 is YSLEER in the germline V gene. V was pared by 2 bases and J by 2 bases, with 10 bases between. The CDR3 here is CASSQTGIAYEQYF. DNA of the CDR3: TGCGCCAGCAGCCAAACCGGGATCGCCTACGAGCAGTACTTC.

The chain combines TRBV19 with TRBJ1-5; no definite D call. CDR1 and CDR2 (germline): LNHDA, SQIVND (reference sequence). V shed 4 bases and J shed 4 bases, with 11 bases lying between them. The CDR3 has 14 amino acids. The CDR3 nucleotides are TGTGCCAGTAGTACGTTCGGGAGAAATCAGCCCCAGCATTTT. This codes for CASSTFGRNQPQHF.

The rearrangement joins TRBV10-3 to TRBJ1-2, with 7 bases lining up with TRBD1. The V and J ends lost 6 bases and 2 bases, in that order; junction bases with no gene match: 6. The CDR3 is 14 amino acids. Germline V gene lookup returns CDR1 ENHRY and CDR2 SYGVKD. In nucleotides, the CDR3 is TGTGCCATCAGCGGGACAGACCAGAACTATGGCTACACCTTC. It specifies CAISGTDQNYGYTF.

The CDR3 sequence is CAWTGLTSGANVLTF. CDR3 in DNA: TGTGCCTGGACCGGTCTTACCTCTGGGGCCAACGTCCTGACTTTC. The V and J genes are TRBV30 and TRBJ2-6; D gene unclear. V lost 4 bases, J lost 0 bases, and 10 bases lay in between. CDR1 GTSNPN and CDR2 SVGIG come from the germline V gene (reference sequence). This CDR3 spans 15 amino acids.

This clone has a single count. The V and J genes are TRBV30 and TRBJ2-3; 14 bases agree with TRBD2. Germline trimming cut 5 bases from V and 0 bases from J; bases unmatched to any gene: 4. The CDR3 has 16 amino acids. In germline, CDR1 is GTSNPN, CDR2 SVGIG (reference sequence). For the CDR3, the DNA is TGTGCCTGGGGGACTAGCGGGAGTTTTAGCACAGATACGCAGTATTTT. Encoded protein: CAWGTSGSFSTDTQYF.

CDR3 DNA: TGTGCCAGCCTACAGGGGCACGGCTACACCTTC. Translation gives CASLQGHGYTF. This rearrangement joins TRBV6-6 to TRBJ1-2; 7 positions agree with TRBD1. Germline V gene lookup returns CDR1 MNHNY and CDR2 SVGAGI (reference sequence). This CDR3 comprises 11 residues. V lost 8 bases and J lost 8; bases outside the gene matches: 5.

The chain is built from TRBV28 and TRBJ1-4; 7 positions match TRBD1. V was pared by 8 bases and J by 4 bases, with 4 bases of the junction left unmatched. The CDR3 totals 13 residues. Germline V CDR1 and CDR2: MDHEN, SYDVKM. The CDR3 here is CASRDRLNEKLFF. The CDR3 DNA reads as TGTGCCAGCCGGGACAGACTTAATGAAAAACTGTTTTTT.

The chain links TRBV18 to TRBJ1-5; a possible D gene is TRBD1 (5 bases). The CDR3 is made up of 16 amino acids. Germline V gene sequence: CDR1 KGHSH, CDR2 LQKENI. Deletions cut 0 bases from V and 5 bases from J, with 14 bases between. CDR3 amino acids: CASSPPDQGGDQPQHF. CDR3 in DNA: TGTGCCAGCTCACCACCGGATCAAGGAGGGGATCAGCCCCAGCATTTT.

The gene calls are TRBV9 and TRBJ2-2; the D gene is possibly TRBD2 (5 bases). The germline V gene encodes CDR1 SGDLS and CDR2 YYNGEE. The CDR3 runs 13 residues. Trimming took off 4 bases at V and 6 bases at J, with 10 bases between the two ends. Here the CDR3 DNA reads TGTGCCAGCAGCAGCGGCCCCCCCGGGGAGCTGTTTTTT. Its translation is CASSSGPPGELFF.

J is TRBJ2-3 and V is TRBV4-3; 10 nucleotides agree with TRBD2. The CDR3 sequence is 17 residues long. Germline-derived CDR1 and CDR2 are LGHNA and YSLEER. J gave up 8 bases and V 0 bases, and 11 bases lay outside the gene matches. For the CDR3, the DNA is TGCGCCAGCAGCCAAGAGGGGCTAGCGGGAGTTGGAGGTACGCAGTATTTT. It specifies CASSQEGLAGVGGTQYF.

The chain is built from TRBV25-1 and TRBJ2-1; TRBD2 aligns across 13 bases. J lost 6 bases, V lost 7 bases, and 9 bases had no gene match. Germline V gives CDR1 MGHDK, CDR2 SYGVNS. The CDR3 is 16 residues long. The CDR3 loop is CASILTSGGTVNEQFF. The CDR3 DNA follows: TGTGCCAGCATCCTGACTAGCGGGGGGACGGTCAATGAGCAGTTCTTC. Based on the CDR3 plus reference TRBV25-1 and TRBJ2-1, the full variable domain is EADIYQTPRYLVIGTGKKITLECSQTMGHDKMYWYQQDPGMELHLIHYSYGVNSTEKGDLSSESTVSRIRTEHFPLTLESARPSHTSQYLCASILTSGGTVNEQFFGPGTRLTVL.

This chain connects TRBV6-5 to TRBJ1-2; D is unresolved. This CDR3 region has 13 residues. The ends were cut back, 0 bases at V and 8 bases at J, with 10 bases in the middle. Germline CDR1 and CDR2: MNHEY and SVGAGI. The CDR3 DNA reads TGTGCCAGCAGTTACTCGGCGGGCGCGGGCTACACCTTC. Protein: CASSYSAGAGYTF.

This clone was seen just once. The V gene is TRBV27, the J gene TRBJ2-7; the match to TRBD1 covers 7 bases. The J segment lost 4 bases and the V segment lost 6 bases, leaving 6 bases of the junction unmatched. The V gene's germline CDR1 is MNHEY and CDR2 SMNVEV (reference sequence). CDR3 length: 13 residues. CDR3 protein: CASSQTGLYEQYF. The DNA of the CDR3 is TGTGCCAGCAGCCAGACAGGGTTATACGAGCAGTACTTC.

The J gene is TRBJ2-7, the V gene TRBV19; the match to TRBD1 covers 11 bases. Germline values: CDR1 LNHDA, CDR2 SQIVND (reference sequence). V shed 9 bases, J shed 5 bases, and the junction held 9 bases outside the gene matches. The CDR3 has 14 residues. CDR3 DNA sequence: TGTGCCAGCTCAGGACAGGGGGCAGCAGACGAGCAGTACTTC. This translates into CASSGQGAADEQYF.